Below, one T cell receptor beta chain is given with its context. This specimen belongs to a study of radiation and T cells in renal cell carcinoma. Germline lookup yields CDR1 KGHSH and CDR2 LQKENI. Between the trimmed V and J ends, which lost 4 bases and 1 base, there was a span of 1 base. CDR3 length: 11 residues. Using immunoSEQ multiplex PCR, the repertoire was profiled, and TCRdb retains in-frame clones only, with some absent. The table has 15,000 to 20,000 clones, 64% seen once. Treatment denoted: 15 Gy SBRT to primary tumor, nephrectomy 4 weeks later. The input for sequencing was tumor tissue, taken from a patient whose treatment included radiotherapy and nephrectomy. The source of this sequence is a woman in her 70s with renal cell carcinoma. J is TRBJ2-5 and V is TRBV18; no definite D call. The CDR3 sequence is CASSRQETQYF. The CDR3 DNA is TGTGCCAGCTCACGCCAAGAGACCCAGTACTTC. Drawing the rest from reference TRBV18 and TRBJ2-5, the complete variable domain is NAGVMQNPRHLVRRRGQEARLRCSPMKGHSHVYWYRQLPEEGLKFMVYLQKENIIDESGMPKERFSAEFPKEGPSILRIQQVVRGDSAAYFCASSRQETQYFGPGTRLLVL.